These 26 T cell receptor beta chains share one sample of origin, sequenced in a study of blood T cells in healthy people across ages. Primed by a sample-barcoded 5' primer and a J-beta primer mix, a second PCR proceeded for about 6 to 12 cycles. TCRdb reanalysed the 5' RACE reads using MiXCR and keeps one entry per CDR3 protein. This table has about 1.6 million distinct CDR3 sequences, 34% appearing once. The sample consisted of blood. Every receptor here comes from a woman aged 30 to 39 in good health.

Details on this clonotype: A read error may explain this, as a much larger clone is one base away. This chain joins TRBV29-1 and TRBJ2-7; a possible D gene is TRBD2 (6 bases). Per the germline V gene, CDR1 is SQVTM and CDR2 is ANQGSEA. The length of the CDR3 is 13 residues. Trimming removed 8 bases at V and 1 base at J, with 15 bases between. The CDR3 nucleotides are TGCAGCATTCTGGAGGGCAGGTCCTACGAGCAGTACTTC. Translating it yields CSILEGRSYEQYF.

This clonotype was seen more than once but under ten times. The chain uses TRBV12-3 or TRBV12-4 and TRBJ2-5, with D possibly being TRBD1 (5 bases). The CDR3 consists of 12 residues. Trimming pared 1 base from V and 14 bases from J, leaving 14 bases between. The CDR3 DNA is TGTGCCAGCAGTTTAGGGTATGATGGACACTACTTC. Its protein product is CASSLGYDGHYF.

The table lists this clonotype with a few counts. This sequence joins TRBV9 and TRBJ1-2, with unresolved D. V gave up 2 bases and J gave up 1 base, with 9 bases separating them. This CDR3 comprises 14 residues. Per the germline V gene, CDR1 is SGDLS and CDR2 is YYNGEE. CDR3 residues: CASSVTALNYGYTF. CDR3 in DNA: TGTGCCAGCAGCGTTACGGCCCTTAACTATGGCTACACCTTC.

This chain connects TRBV12-3 or TRBV12-4 to TRBJ2-7; weak D call: TRBD1 (6 bases). V was shortened by 7 bases and J by 5 bases, with 12 bases between the two germline ends. The CDR3 sequence is 12 residues long. The CDR3 is CASTPTGNEQYF. The DNA for the CDR3 is TGTGCCAGCACCCCCACAGGGAACGAGCAGTACTTC.

The chain is built from TRBV6-1 and TRBJ2-3, with 7 positions matching TRBD1. V shed 7 bases and J 9 bases; nucleotides not matched to a gene: 10. In germline, CDR1 is MNHNS, CDR2 SASEGT. The CDR3 length is 13 residues. CDR3 in DNA: TGTGCCAGCAACGGGGACAGCCCGGGAACGCAGTATTTT. Translating it yields CASNGDSPGTQYF.

The V gene is TRBV29-1, the J gene TRBJ1-1; weak D call: TRBD1 (6 bases). Trimming removed 7 bases at V and 2 bases at J, with 17 bases between. The CDR3 has 14 residues. CDR1 is SQVTM and CDR2 is ANQGSEA in the germline V gene. The CDR3 coding sequence is TGCAGCGCGGAAACCGGGACAAGAAACACTGAAGCTTTCTTT. It codes for CSAETGTRNTEAFF.

The chain links TRBV3-1 to TRBJ1-4; no firm D call. This CDR3 region has 13 residues. The V end lost 5 bases, the J end lost 8 bases, and 12 bases lay between the germline ends. CDR1 and CDR2 (germline): LGHDT, YNNKEL (reference sequence). The DNA of the CDR3 is TGTGCCAGCAGCATATCTATGGACGAAAAACTGTTTTTT. Its translation: CASSISMDEKLFF.

The V gene is TRBV7-9, the J gene TRBJ2-5; D possibly corresponds to TRBD1 (5 bases). Germline V gene data show CDR1 as SEHNR and CDR2 as FQNEAQ (reference sequence). V gave up 1 base and J gave up 4 bases, with 13 bases separating them. This CDR3 contains 15 residues. CDR3: CASSLVDKPRETQYF. The CDR3 DNA follows: TGTGCCAGCAGCTTAGTGGACAAACCGAGAGAGACCCAGTACTTC.

This clonotype was seen ten or more times. This chain links TRBV20-1 with TRBJ2-7; 7 bases agree with TRBD2. Trimming removed 1 base from V and 1 base from J; junction bases left unmatched: 13. Germline assignment: CDR1 DFQATT and CDR2 SNEGSKA (reference sequence). The CDR3 totals 17 residues. The CDR3 DNA reads TGCAGTGCTAGAGCGCAGAATAAACTAGCGTCATCCTACGAGCAGTACTTC. Translation gives CSARAQNKLASSYEQYF.

This clonotype was detected ten times or more. V and J are TRBV29-1 and TRBJ2-7; 9 nucleotides agree with TRBD2. CDR1 and CDR2 from the germline V gene are SQVTM and ANQGSEA. This CDR3 has 13 amino acids. V lost 6 bases to trimming and J lost 6 bases; unmatched junction nucleotides: 9. Here the CDR3 DNA reads TGCAGCGTGGGACTAGCAGCCACCTCCGAGCAGTACTTC. Encoded protein: CSVGLAATSEQYF.

To note about this clonotype: Being one base from a much bigger clone, this may be a read error. This rearrangement joins TRBV20-1 to TRBJ2-1; D is unclear. The CDR3 runs 10 residues. The germline CDR1 and CDR2 sequences are DFQATT and SNEGSKA (reference sequence). The CDR3 reads CSARNYEQVF. CDR3 coding DNA: TGCAGTGCTAGGAACTACGAGCAGGTCTTC.

This rearrangement joins TRBV10-3 to TRBJ1-1; D is possibly TRBD1 (5 bases). Germline CDR1 and CDR2: ENHRY and SYGVKD. V gave up 7 bases and J gave up 1 base, with 10 bases separating them. This CDR3 spans 13 amino acids. The CDR3: CAINLGENTEAFF. Here the CDR3 DNA reads TGTGCCATCAACCTGGGGGAGAACACTGAAGCTTTCTTT.

The rearrangement joins TRBV7-9 to TRBJ2-5; 11 bases line up with TRBD1. Germline CDR1 is SEHNR and CDR2 is FQNEAQ (reference sequence). The CDR3 runs 15 residues. Germline trimming cut 6 bases from V and 5 bases from J; bases unmatched to any gene: 8. As DNA, the CDR3 is TGTGCCAGCAGTCAGGGGGACAGGGGGGACGAGACCCAGTACTTC. Translating gives CASSQGDRGDETQYF.

This clonotype was counted between two and nine times. The gene calls are TRBV6-5 and TRBJ2-7; 11 nucleotides agree with TRBD2. This CDR3 has 15 residues. After removal of 6 bases from V and 6 bases from J, the junction contained 10 bases not matched to a gene. The germline V gene has CDR1 MNHEY and CDR2 SVGAGI. Written as DNA, the CDR3 is TGTGCCAGCAGAGTTTCGGGACTAGCGGTGCTCGAGCAGTACTTC. Protein product: CASRVSGLAVLEQYF.

The rearrangement joins TRBV20-1 to TRBJ2-5; D is undetermined. V gave up 6 bases and J gave up 5 bases, with 16 bases separating them. CDR3 length equals 13 residues. Germline V gene lookup returns CDR1 DFQATT and CDR2 SNEGSKA (reference sequence). Here the CDR3 DNA reads TGCAGTGCCAAGAGGTCGAAGGAGGAGACCCAGTACTTC. As protein: CSAKRSKEETQYF.

In this sample, this clonotype turned up a few times. The V call is TRBV30, the J call TRBJ1-6; no firm D call. V was cut by 0 bases and J by 15 bases, with 12 bases left in between. Germline V gene lookup returns CDR1 GTSNPN and CDR2 SVGIG (reference sequence). This CDR3 has 12 residues. In DNA, the CDR3 is TGTGCCTGGAGTGTAATACCCCAGGACCTCCACTTT. This sequence encodes CAWSVIPQDLHF. The whole variable domain, filled in from reference TRBV30 and TRBJ1-6, reads SQTIHQWPATLVQPVGSPLSLECTVEGTSNPNLYWYRQAAGRGLQLLFYSVGIGQISSEVPQNLSASRPQDRQFILSSKKLLLSDSGFYLCAWSVIPQDLHFGNGTRLTVT.

Worth noting for this clonotype: The junction departs from germline at one end; a sequencing error may be responsible. V usage is TRBV5-1 and J usage is TRBJ2-7; no definite D call. The CDR3 spans 16 residues. CDR1 and CDR2 (germline): SGHRS, YFSETQ. The CDR3 DNA sequence: TGCGCCAACAGCTTGGGAACGGACCCCTGGGTCTACGAGCAGTACTTC. This encodes CANSLGTDPWVYEQYF.

This clonotype was counted only a few times. The J gene is TRBJ2-5, the V gene TRBV5-1; the D gene is possibly TRBD1 (6 bases). The CDR3 covers 14 residues. The ends were cut back, 6 bases at V and 11 bases at J, with 23 bases in the middle. The germline V gene has CDR1 SGHRS and CDR2 YFSETQ. Written as DNA, the CDR3 is TGCGCCAGCACCATTACAGGGCGCGTCGATGAGCAGTACTTC. Translating it yields CASTITGRVDEQYF.

This clonotype was recorded a few times. The chain carries TRBV20-1 and TRBJ2-4; tentative D call: TRBD1 (6 bases). The CDR3 sequence is 14 residues long. V lost 4 bases and J 4 bases, leaving 14 bases between the germline ends. Per germline, CDR1 DFQATT and CDR2 SNEGSKA (reference sequence). As DNA, the CDR3 is TGCAGTGCTATCCGACAGGAGTCAAAAAACATTCAGTACTTC. This gives the protein CSAIRQESKNIQYF.

Notes on this clonotype: The junction and the germline gene differ at one end; a read error may be behind it. This sequence joins TRBV30 and TRBJ1-2; no definite D call. Germline V gene lookup returns CDR1 GTSNPN and CDR2 SVGIG (reference sequence). The CDR3 is 13 residues long. CDR3 sequence reads: CARSVRGVGGYTF. CDR3 sequence (DNA): TGTGCCCGGAGTGTGCGGGGAGTGGGAGGCTACACCTTC.

The chain carries TRBV6-1 and TRBJ1-5; TRBD1 agrees at 10 bases. The CDR3 has 15 amino acids. The ends lost 2 bases at V and 6 bases at J; junction bases unmatched: 4. CDR1 is MNHNS and CDR2 is SASEGT in the germline V gene. DNA of the CDR3: TGTGCCAGCAGTGAACACGGGACAGGGGTTCAGCCCCAGCATTTT. The encoded protein is CASSEHGTGVQPQHF.

V usage is TRBV24-1 and J usage is TRBJ2-1; D remains ambiguous. Germline V gives CDR1 KGHDR, CDR2 SFDVKD. Trimming left V 7 bases short and J 4 bases short, with 13 bases between. This CDR3 is built from 14 residues. The CDR3 coding sequence is TGTGCCACCAGGGATCCTACAAGGTACAATGAGCAGTTCTTC. The encoded protein is CATRDPTRYNEQFF.

The V gene is TRBV5-1, the J gene TRBJ2-5; 9 bases align to TRBD2. CDR1 is SGHRS and CDR2 is YFSETQ in the germline V gene. The CDR3 is made up of 17 amino acids. Unmatched junction bases numbered 10, after V lost 3 bases and J lost 1 base. CDR3 residues: CASSSGIAGDTQETQYF. The CDR3 coding sequence is TGCGCCAGCAGCTCCGGGATAGCGGGGGACACCCAAGAGACCCAGTACTTC.

In this sample, this clonotype turned up a few times. The chain employs TRBV6-1 and TRBJ2-7, with 7 bases aligning to TRBD2. The germline V gene has CDR1 MNHNS and CDR2 SASEGT. This CDR3 contains 12 residues. CDR3 sequence: CAGGGPTYEQYF. The CDR3 DNA reads as TGTGCGGGCGGGGGACCTACCTACGAGCAGTACTTC.

J is TRBJ1-2 and V is TRBV6-1, with unresolved D. The germline V gene has CDR1 MNHNS and CDR2 SASEGT. The CDR3 extends over 14 amino acids. V lost 0 bases to trimming and J lost 12 bases, with 17 bases between them. DNA of the CDR3: TGTGCCAGCAGTGAAGCAAGGACCGCCAGCCCCGACACCTTC. Its translation is CASSEARTASPDTF.

A few counts support this clonotype. The V gene is TRBV5-1, the J gene TRBJ2-6; the match to TRBD1 covers 10 bases. The CDR3 covers 18 residues. In germline, CDR1 is SGHRS, CDR2 YFSETQ. With 1 base clipped from V and 2 bases from J, the junction kept 6 bases outside the gene matches. This CDR3 is CASSLRPGQGTGANVLTF. CDR3 nucleotide sequence: TGCGCCAGCAGCTTGCGCCCGGGACAGGGGACTGGGGCCAACGTCCTGACTTTC. The entire variable domain, with the rest obtained from reference TRBV5-1 and TRBJ2-6, is as follows: KAGVTQTPRYLIKTRGQQVTLSCSPISGHRSVSWYQQTPGQGLQFLFEYFSETQRNKGNFPGRFSGRQFSNSRSEMNVSTLELGDSALYLCASSLRPGQGTGANVLTFGAGSRLTVL.